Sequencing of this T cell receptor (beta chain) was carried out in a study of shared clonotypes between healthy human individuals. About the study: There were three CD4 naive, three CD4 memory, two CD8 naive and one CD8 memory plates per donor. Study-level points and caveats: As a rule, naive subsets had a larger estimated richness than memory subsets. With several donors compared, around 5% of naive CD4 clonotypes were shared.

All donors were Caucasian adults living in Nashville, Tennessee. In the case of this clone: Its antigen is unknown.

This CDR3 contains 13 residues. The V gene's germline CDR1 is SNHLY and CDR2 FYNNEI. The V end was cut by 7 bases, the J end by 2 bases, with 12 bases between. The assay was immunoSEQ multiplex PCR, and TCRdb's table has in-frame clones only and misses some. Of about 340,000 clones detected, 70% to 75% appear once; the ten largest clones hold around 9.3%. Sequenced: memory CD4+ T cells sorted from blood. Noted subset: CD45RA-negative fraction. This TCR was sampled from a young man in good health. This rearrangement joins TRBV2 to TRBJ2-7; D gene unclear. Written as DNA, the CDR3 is TGTGCCAGCATGACGGACCAAACCTACGAGCAGTACTTC. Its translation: CASMTDQTYEQYF.